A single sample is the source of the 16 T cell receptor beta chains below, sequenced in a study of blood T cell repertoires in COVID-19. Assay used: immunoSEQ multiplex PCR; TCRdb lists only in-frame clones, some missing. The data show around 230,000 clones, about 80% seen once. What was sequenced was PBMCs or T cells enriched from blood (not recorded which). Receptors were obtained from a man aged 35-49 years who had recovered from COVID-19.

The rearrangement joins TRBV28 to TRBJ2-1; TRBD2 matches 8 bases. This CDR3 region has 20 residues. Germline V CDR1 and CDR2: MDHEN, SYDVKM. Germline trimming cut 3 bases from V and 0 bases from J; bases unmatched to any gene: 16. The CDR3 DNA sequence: TGTGCCAGCAGTTTCCGGCTGGGCCTAGCGGGCTTGAGCTCCTACAATGAGCAGTTCTTC. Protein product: CASSFRLGLAGLSSYNEQFF.

This CDR3 reads CASSPPGDTQYF. In DNA, the CDR3 is TGTGCCAGCTCCCCCCCGGGGGATACGCAGTATTTT. V gene TRBV6-5 combines with J gene TRBJ2-3; TRBD2 might be the D (5 bases). Between the trimmed V and J ends, which lost 8 bases and 6 bases, there was a span of 12 bases. Germline lookup yields CDR1 MNHEY and CDR2 SVGAGI. This CDR3 is 12 amino acids long.

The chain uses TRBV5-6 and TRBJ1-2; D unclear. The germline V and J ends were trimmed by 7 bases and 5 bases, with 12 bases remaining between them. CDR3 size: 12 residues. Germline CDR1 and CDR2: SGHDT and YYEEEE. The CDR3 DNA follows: TGTGCCAGCGGGCTTGGGTCATATGGCTACACCTTC. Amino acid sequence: CASGLGSYGYTF.

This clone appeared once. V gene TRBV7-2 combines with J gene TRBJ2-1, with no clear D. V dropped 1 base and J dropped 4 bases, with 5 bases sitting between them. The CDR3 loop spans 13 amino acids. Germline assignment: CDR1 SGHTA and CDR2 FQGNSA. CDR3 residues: CASSLDRYNEQFF. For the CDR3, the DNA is TGTGCCAGCAGCTTAGACAGATACAATGAGCAGTTCTTC. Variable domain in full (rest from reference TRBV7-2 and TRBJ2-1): GAGVSQSPSNKVTEKGKDVELRCDPISGHTALYWYRQSLGQGLEFLIYFQGNSAPDKSGLPSDRFSAERTGGSVSTLTIQRTQQEDSAVYLCASSLDRYNEQFFGPGTRLTVL.

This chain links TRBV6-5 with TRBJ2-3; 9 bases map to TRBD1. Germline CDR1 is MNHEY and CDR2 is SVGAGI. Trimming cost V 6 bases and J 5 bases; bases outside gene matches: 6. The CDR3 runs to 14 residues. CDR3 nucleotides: TGTGCCAGCAGACGGGACAGGGAAGGAGATACGCAGTATTTT. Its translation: CASRRDREGDTQYF.

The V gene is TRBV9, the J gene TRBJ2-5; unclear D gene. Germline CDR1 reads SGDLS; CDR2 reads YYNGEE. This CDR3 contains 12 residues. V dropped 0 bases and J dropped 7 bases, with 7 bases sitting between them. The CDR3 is CASSVVSGTQYF. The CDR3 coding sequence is TGTGCCAGCAGCGTAGTGTCGGGGACCCAGTACTTC.

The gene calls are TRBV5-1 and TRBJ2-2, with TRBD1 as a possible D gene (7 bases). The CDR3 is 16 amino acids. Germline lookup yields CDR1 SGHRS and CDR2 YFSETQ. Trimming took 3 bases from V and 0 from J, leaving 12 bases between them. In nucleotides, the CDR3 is TGCGCCAGCAGCTGGGGGGACAGAGCGAACACCGGGGAGCTGTTTTTT. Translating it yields CASSWGDRANTGELFF.

CDR3 loop: CASSLGQYTDTQYF. The CDR3 DNA follows: TGTGCCAGCAGCTTAGGACAGTACACAGATACGCAGTATTTT. The chain couples TRBV7-6 to TRBJ2-3; D may be TRBD1 (5 bases). Germline V gene lookup returns CDR1 SGHVS and CDR2 FNYEAQ. V gave up 1 base and J gave up 2 bases, with 7 bases separating them. The CDR3 is made up of 14 amino acids.

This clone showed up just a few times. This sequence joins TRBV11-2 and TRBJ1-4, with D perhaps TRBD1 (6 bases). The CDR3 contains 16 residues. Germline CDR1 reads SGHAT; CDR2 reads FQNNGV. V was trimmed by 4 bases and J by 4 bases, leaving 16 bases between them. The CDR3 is CASSYPIQGDNEKLFF. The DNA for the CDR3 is TGTGCCAGCAGCTACCCAATACAGGGTGATAATGAAAAACTGTTTTTT. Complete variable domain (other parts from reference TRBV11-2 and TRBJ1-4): EAGVAQSPRYKIIEKRQSVAFWCNPISGHATLYWYQQILGQGPKLLIQFQNNGVVDDSQLPKDRFSAERLKGVDSTLKIQPAKLEDSAVYLCASSYPIQGDNEKLFFGSGTQLSVL.

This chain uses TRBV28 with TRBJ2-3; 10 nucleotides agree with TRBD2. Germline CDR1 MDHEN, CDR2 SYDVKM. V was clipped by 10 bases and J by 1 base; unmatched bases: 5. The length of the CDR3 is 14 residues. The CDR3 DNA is TGTGCCACCAAGAGCGGGGGGGGCACAGATACGCAGTATTTT. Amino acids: CATKSGGGTDTQYF.

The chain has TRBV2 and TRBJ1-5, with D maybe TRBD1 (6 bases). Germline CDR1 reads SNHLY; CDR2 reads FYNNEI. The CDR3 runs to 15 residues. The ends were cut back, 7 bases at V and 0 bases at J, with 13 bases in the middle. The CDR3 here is CASMGRDNSNQPQHF. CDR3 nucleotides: TGTGCCAGCATGGGCCGGGACAATAGCAATCAGCCCCAGCATTTT.

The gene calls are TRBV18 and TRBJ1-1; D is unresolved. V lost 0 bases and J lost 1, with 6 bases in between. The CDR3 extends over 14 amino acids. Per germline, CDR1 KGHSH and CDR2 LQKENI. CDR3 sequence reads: CASSPPGRNTEAFF. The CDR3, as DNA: TGTGCCAGCTCACCACCGGGCAGGAACACTGAAGCTTTCTTT.

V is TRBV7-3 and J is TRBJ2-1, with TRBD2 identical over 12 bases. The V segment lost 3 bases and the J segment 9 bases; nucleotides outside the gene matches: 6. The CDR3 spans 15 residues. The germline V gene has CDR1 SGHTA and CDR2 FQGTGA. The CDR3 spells CASSFTSGRIGEQFF. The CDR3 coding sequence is TGTGCCAGCAGCTTTACTAGCGGGAGGATTGGTGAGCAGTTCTTC.

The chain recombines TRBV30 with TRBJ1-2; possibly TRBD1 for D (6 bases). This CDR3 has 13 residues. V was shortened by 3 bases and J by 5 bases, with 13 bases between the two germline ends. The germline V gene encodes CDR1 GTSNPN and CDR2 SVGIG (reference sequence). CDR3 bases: TGTGCCTGGAGCCTACAGGGTTTATATGGCTACACCTTC. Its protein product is CAWSLQGLYGYTF.

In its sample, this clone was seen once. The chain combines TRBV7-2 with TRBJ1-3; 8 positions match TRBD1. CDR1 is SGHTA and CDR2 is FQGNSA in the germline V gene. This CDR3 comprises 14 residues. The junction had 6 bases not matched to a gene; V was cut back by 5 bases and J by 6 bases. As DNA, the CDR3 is TGTGCCAGCAGCAGTGGACAGGGTGTAAACACCATATATTTT. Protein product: CASSSGQGVNTIYF. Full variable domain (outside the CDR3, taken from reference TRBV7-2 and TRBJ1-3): GAGVSQSPSNKVTEKGKDVELRCDPISGHTALYWYRQSLGQGLEFLIYFQGNSAPDKSGLPSDRFSAERTGGSVSTLTIQRTQQEDSAVYLCASSSGQGVNTIYFGEGSWLTVV.

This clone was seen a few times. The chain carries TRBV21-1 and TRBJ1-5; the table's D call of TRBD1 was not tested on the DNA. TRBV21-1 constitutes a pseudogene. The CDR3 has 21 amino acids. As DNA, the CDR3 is TGTGCCAGCAGCAAAGTTGTCGAGGGGGCAAATAGTTCTAAGGGCGGACAGCCCCAGCATTTT. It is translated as CASSKVVEGANSSKGGQPQHF.